This T cell receptor beta chain was captured by sequencing in a study of T cells in Graves' hyperthyroidism and ophthalmopathy. The V gene's germline CDR1 is SGHAT and CDR2 FQNNGV. The CDR3 is 16 amino acids. Trimming took off 2 bases at V and 1 base at J, with 14 bases between the two ends. Overall study results and limits: A model of 13 V-J features distinguished ophthalmopathy from stable hyperthyroidism.

This clonotype was observed many times. No antigen is known for it. Researchers amplified the TCR beta CDR3 regions from RNA transcripts. First-round RT-PCR of the TCR CDR3 relied on the HTBI primer set. TCRdb re-derived calls from the multiplex PCR reads in MiXCR, one entry per CDR3 protein. The profile shows some 500,000 distinct CDR3 sequences, approximately 15% of them singletons. The sequencing sample was made of blood. This TCR was sampled from a woman between 18 and 29 years old with Graves' hyperthyroidism. V gene TRBV11-2 combines with J gene TRBJ1-1; D is possibly TRBD1 (5 bases). The CDR3 DNA reads as TGTGCCAGCAGCTTATCTCAGGGTCTGGGGAACACTGAAGCTTTCTTT. It specifies CASSLSQGLGNTEAFF.